This T cell receptor beta chain was recovered during a study of beta chain features in type 1 diabetes (dated by TCRdb to the late 2010s). Regarding the complete study: Mean age, gender distribution, total cell number and subset yield were not different between patients and healthy donors. A total of roughly 100 million sorted cells were examined across all samples, and the number of cells per subset was strongly correlated with RNA yield. The study compared TCRB repertoires of sorted circulating CD4+ T cell subsets between recently diagnosed type 1 diabetes patients and matched healthy donors. Whereas all 30 or so donors provided naive and central memory subsets, regulatory and stem cell-like memory subsets were isolated from just 8 patients and roughly 8 healthy donors. Results and caveats for the whole study, not just this receptor: Fewer insertions and more nucleotide deletions at VDJ recombination sites were observed in patients with type 1 diabetes, implying thymic rearrangement abnormalities. HLA sub-analyses involved small numbers of individuals, so any influence of HLA type on TCRB rearrangement remained unresolved. Shorter templates might be favored by PCR, yet because patient and control samples were amplified and corrected together, any such skew would affect both groups equally. Because cDNA was sequenced instead of genomic DNA, activated cells with high expression could be over-represented, although the groups did not differ in activation or CD3 levels. In all four CD4+ subsets, TCRB CDR3 length was moderately but significantly shorter in type 1 diabetes patients. Naive, central memory and regulatory TCRB repertoires appeared to be more alike among patients than among healthy donors.

Comments on this clone: Its antigen is currently not known. Base qualities are missing; no much larger clone stands one base away.

Relative to germline, V is 4 bases shorter and J is 1 base shorter, with 14 bases between their ends. Reading from cysteine to phenylalanine, the CDR3 counts 16 amino acids. Kept here is only the CDR3 DNA, which spans 48 bases and is read in frame from base 1. CDR1 SGHTS and CDR2 YDEGEE were looked up in the germline V gene. The entire isolated RNA was reverse transcribed using the High Capacity cDNA Reverse Transcription Kit, and thus expressed TCRB transcripts were sequenced. Deep immunoSEQ sequencing was applied to naive, central memory and regulatory T cell samples, giving an average of approximately 3.8 million total reads per sample. Sorted cells were lysed in RLT buffer, and RNA was extracted using DNase-treated RNeasy Micro or Mini kits according to cell number. Each cell subset was processed separately to prevent cross-contamination, with patient and healthy donor samples processed together. The immunoSEQ multiplex PCR was used to amplify TCRB sequences from cDNA, yielding 87-bp fragments that span the CDR3 region. Sequencing of the amplicons was performed on the Illumina HiSeq platform. The published analysis was carried out like this. Synthetic template baselines were used to correct PCR bias computationally, reads within Hamming distance 2 were collapsed together, and singletons that could not be merged were discarded. Reads were aligned to IMGT to assign V, D and J genes, CDR3 length, and insertions or deletions at six rearrangement sites. Within each subset, clonotype counts were normalized to the number of sorted cells before true diversity and Gini coefficients were calculated with the tcR R package. Repertoire sharing was quantified using the overlap coefficient calculated on TCRB nucleotide sequences. Out-of-frame TCRB sequences from naive cells were analyzed as a proxy for the pre-selection repertoire. Not all clones reach the TCRdb copy of this immuneACCESS table, which keeps in-frame sequences only. Checked studies attribute under half of the gap to unresolved V genes and leave the rest unexplained. V and J calls and clone size are as listed in that table; D and trimming were resolved from the DNA. The sample table shows about 620,000 clones, and about 14% are seen once. The top ten constitute about 0.097% of the sample.

Each donor gave one peripheral blood draw, about 110 mL on average, collected into heparinised tubes. A BD FACSAria II was used to sort naive, central memory, regulatory and stem cell-like memory CD4+ T cells with a panel that included CD45RO, CCR7, CD25, CD127, CD95 and CD27. Every sorted population had a purity above 95%. PBMCs were isolated right away by Lymphoprep density gradient centrifugation and were stained directly, without culture. Samples were stained and sorted in pairs, with one healthy donor and one patient per experiment, so that batch effects were minimized. The sample taken for sequencing was naive CD4+ T cells from blood. Per the publication, the cell subset or site label means: true naive CD4+ T cells. Recombination connected TRBV5-8 to TRBJ2-2, with the D call tentatively TRBD1 or TRBD2, each fitting 5 bases. The sequence derives from a man younger than 35 in good health. Here is the DNA: TGTGCCAGCAGCCTAACCGGGACGGGGAACACCGGGGAGCTGTTTTTT. It encodes CASSLTGTGNTGELFF.